The 21 T cell receptor beta chains presented below share a single source sample, sequenced in a study of blood T cell repertoires in COVID-19. The protocol was immunoSEQ multiplex PCR, while the TCRdb copy is restricted to in-frame clones and leaves out a portion. The sample consists of more than 80,000 clones, around nine tenths of them appearing once. Source material: peripheral blood. These receptors all come from a man in his forties or fifties with acute or convalescent COVID-19.

The CDR3 DNA follows: TGTGCCAGCAGTGACCGGGGGACAGGGCTCGGGGCCAACGTCCTGACTTTC. As protein: CASSDRGTGLGANVLTF. The chain is built from TRBV7-2 and TRBJ2-6, with TRBD1 identical over 9 bases. This CDR3 contains 17 residues. V trimming: 6 bases; J trimming: 4 bases; junction bases outside the gene matches: 10. Per germline, CDR1 SGHTA and CDR2 FQGNSA. Filled out from reference TRBV7-2 and TRBJ2-6, the complete variable domain reads GAGVSQSPSNKVTEKGKDVELRCDPISGHTALYWYRQSLGQGLEFLIYFQGNSAPDKSGLPSDRFSAERTGGSVSTLTIQRTQQEDSAVYLCASSDRGTGLGANVLTFGAGSRLTVL.

This clone was counted between two and nine times. J is TRBJ2-2 and V is TRBV5-4, with D unclear. The germline gives CDR1 SGHNT, CDR2 YYREEE (reference sequence). The V gene lost 4 bases and the J gene lost 6 bases, with 13 bases spanning the gap. The CDR3 sequence is 14 residues long. CDR3 sequence: CASSVQTTSGELFF. CDR3 DNA sequence: TGTGCCAGCAGCGTTCAGACAACCTCCGGGGAGCTGTTTTTT.

V usage is TRBV7-9 and J usage is TRBJ1-6, with D tentatively TRBD1 (6 bases). Trimming took 2 bases from V and 3 from J, leaving 8 bases between them. The CDR3 extends over 15 amino acids. Germline lookup yields CDR1 SEHNR and CDR2 FQNEAQ (reference sequence). The CDR3 sequence is CASSLWTDYNSPLHF. CDR3 nucleotides: TGTGCCAGCAGCTTATGGACAGACTATAATTCACCCCTCCACTTT.

The V call is TRBV19, the J call TRBJ2-7; 11 nucleotides agree with TRBD2. This CDR3 is built from 14 residues. Losses at the gene ends were 5 bases for V and 8 bases for J; bases not matched to a gene: 8. The V gene's germline CDR1 is LNHDA and CDR2 SQIVND (reference sequence). The chain's CDR3 is CASSQTSGRIQQYF. The CDR3 bases are TGTGCCAGTAGTCAAACTAGCGGGAGAATACAGCAGTACTTC.

The chain uses TRBV9 and TRBJ2-1; 12 positions match TRBD2. Germline V gene data show CDR1 as SGDLS and CDR2 as YYNGEE. The CDR3 spans 15 residues. V was clipped by 4 bases and J by 7 bases; unmatched bases: 6. In DNA form, the CDR3 reads TGTGCCAGCAGCCTTGGACTAGCGGGAATAAATGAGCAGTTCTTC. Translating it yields CASSLGLAGINEQFF.

The chain recombines TRBV10-1 with TRBJ2-1, with D possibly TRBD1 on 6 matching bases. This CDR3 has 14 amino acids. V gave up 2 bases and J gave up 8 bases, with 13 bases separating them. Germline V gives CDR1 WNHNN, CDR2 SYGVQD (reference sequence). CDR3 sequence: CASSEGGLGDEQFF. The CDR3 nucleotides read TGCGCCAGCAGTGAGGGGGGCCTGGGTGATGAGCAGTTCTTC.

This clone was recorded a few times. The gene calls are TRBV9 and TRBJ1-2; D is uncertain. CDR1 and CDR2 from the germline V gene are SGDLS and YYNGEE. The CDR3 covers 15 residues. Deletions cut 2 bases from V and 4 bases from J, with 15 bases between. The CDR3 loop reads CASSVSSERPYGYTF. The DNA for the CDR3 is TGTGCCAGCAGCGTCAGCTCCGAGCGCCCCTATGGCTACACCTTC.

The chain employs TRBV9 and TRBJ2-1; TRBD1 matches 12 bases. The V gene end was trimmed by 3 bases and the J gene end by 8 bases; junction bases not matched to a gene: 6. The length of the CDR3 is 15 residues. Germline V gene data show CDR1 as SGDLS and CDR2 as YYNGEE. For the CDR3, the DNA is TGTGCCAGCAGCGGACACGGGACAGGGGGCGATGAGCAGTTCTTC. It specifies CASSGHGTGGDEQFF.

V and J are TRBV7-2 and TRBJ1-1; D uncertain. From germline, CDR1 is SGHTA and CDR2 FQGNSA. The CDR3 loop spans 13 amino acids. The V and J ends lost 2 bases and 1 base respectively, with 5 bases between them. CDR3 sequence (DNA): TGTGCCAGCAGCTTACGACAGAACACTGAAGCTTTCTTT. Protein sequence: CASSLRQNTEAFF.

This chain joins TRBV6-5 and TRBJ2-5; 8 bases fit TRBD1. CDR3 length: 15 residues. Trimming cost V 7 bases and J 5 bases; bases outside gene matches: 12. Germline loops: CDR1 MNHEY, CDR2 SVGAGI. CDR3 sequence reads: CASTTGGLRAETQYF. The CDR3 coding sequence is TGTGCCAGCACAACAGGGGGACTTCGGGCGGAGACCCAGTACTTC.

This clone was detected only once. The CDR3 sequence: CASSDLRNGGFF. Written as DNA, the CDR3 is TGTGCCAGCAGTGATTTGAGAAACGGAGGCTTCTTT. V gene TRBV6-1 combines with J gene TRBJ1-1; no reliable D call. Per the germline V gene, CDR1 is MNHNS and CDR2 is SASEGT. The CDR3 is 12 amino acids. The V end was cut by 3 bases, the J end by 14 bases, with 16 bases between.

This chain joins TRBV6-6 and TRBJ2-7; 7 positions agree with TRBD1. CDR3 length: 15 amino acids. The V and J ends lost 6 bases and 1 base, in that order; junction bases with no gene match: 9. The germline CDR1 and CDR2 sequences are MNHNY and SVGAGI (reference sequence). CDR3 region: CASRGQAILSYEQYF. CDR3 nucleotide sequence: TGTGCCAGCAGAGGACAGGCCATTCTTTCCTACGAGCAGTACTTC.

The sample holds one count of this clone. V and J are TRBV7-2 and TRBJ1-6; no firm D call. Germline CDR1 and CDR2: SGHTA and FQGNSA. This CDR3 contains 15 residues. Trimming shortened V by 3 bases and J by 7 bases, and 13 bases separated the two germline ends. The CDR3 region has the DNA TGTGCCAGCAGCTTTACTCCCTACCAAAATTCACCCCTCCACTTT. It specifies CASSFTPYQNSPLHF.

The chain joins TRBV3-1 (or the pseudogene TRBV3-2) to TRBJ2-5, with 11 bases fitting TRBD2. CDR1 and CDR2 (germline): LGHDT, YNNKEL (reference sequence). The length of the CDR3 is 14 residues. V was clipped by 4 bases and J by 4 bases; unmatched bases: 2. As DNA, the CDR3 is TGTGCCAGCAGCCCCGGACTAGCGGGAGAGACCCAGTACTTC. This encodes CASSPGLAGETQYF.

This clone appeared a single time. The chain has TRBV2 and TRBJ2-7; 7 bases agree with TRBD1. Germline-derived CDR1 and CDR2 are SNHLY and FYNNEI. CDR3 length equals 17 residues. V lost 4 bases and J lost 5; bases outside the gene matches: 17. The CDR3 loop is CASSGWDGPGGRDEQYF. The CDR3 DNA is TGTGCCAGCAGTGGATGGGATGGCCCAGGGGGTCGTGACGAGCAGTACTTC.

This chain joins TRBV9 and TRBJ2-2, with 14 bases fitting TRBD2. V lost 0 bases, J lost 3 bases, and 10 bases stayed unmatched. This CDR3 has 20 amino acids. In germline, CDR1 is SGDLS, CDR2 YYNGEE. CDR3 region: CASSVEGGGLAGAHTGELFF. The CDR3 DNA is TGTGCCAGCAGCGTAGAAGGAGGGGGACTAGCGGGGGCCCACACCGGGGAGCTGTTTTTT.

The chain employs TRBV19 and TRBJ1-6; perhaps TRBD1 as D (6 bases). CDR1 LNHDA and CDR2 SQIVND come from the germline V gene (reference sequence). The CDR3 spans 15 residues. V lost 3 bases, J lost 10 bases, and 16 bases lay in between. CDR3 sequence reads: CASSIGTGGRSPLHF. The CDR3 region has the DNA TGTGCCAGTAGTATTGGTACGGGGGGCCGGTCACCCCTCCACTTT.

V gene TRBV24-1 combines with J gene TRBJ2-5; 9 bases map to TRBD1. The CDR3 runs 14 residues. V trimming: 4 bases; J trimming: 5 bases; junction bases outside the gene matches: 4. Germline CDR1 reads KGHDR; CDR2 reads SFDVKD. The CDR3: CATSETGGTETQYF. The CDR3 region has the DNA TGTGCCACCAGTGAAACAGGGGGCACGGAGACCCAGTACTTC.

This rearrangement joins TRBV27 to TRBJ1-2, with 9 bases fitting TRBD1. This CDR3 spans 15 amino acids. V lost 7 bases and J lost 4; bases outside the gene matches: 10. Looked up from germline, CDR1 is MNHEY and CDR2 is SMNVEV (reference sequence). This CDR3 reads CASTRGGQGPYGYTF. The CDR3 coding sequence is TGTGCCAGCACCAGAGGGGGACAGGGCCCCTATGGCTACACCTTC.

As regards this clone: The junction departs from germline at one end; a sequencing error may be responsible. This chain connects TRBV7-8 to TRBJ2-5; 9 bases are shared with TRBD2. From germline, CDR1 is SGHVS and CDR2 FQNEAQ. There are 18 residues in the CDR3. The CDR3 nucleotides are TGTGCCAGCAGATTAGGGTGGGGTAGCGGGAGCGAGGGAGAGACCCAGTACTTC. Amino acid sequence: CASRLGWGSGSEGETQYF.

The chain couples TRBV19 to TRBJ1-1; D is ambiguous. Germline lookup yields CDR1 LNHDA and CDR2 SQIVND (reference sequence). Between the trimmed V and J ends, which lost 7 bases and 1 base, there was a span of 10 bases. The CDR3 has 13 residues. The CDR3: CASKLAGNTEAFF. Here the CDR3 DNA reads TGTGCCAGTAAGTTGGCGGGGAACACTGAAGCTTTCTTT.